This T cell receptor (beta chain) was recovered during a study of blood T cell repertoires in COVID-19 (dated by TCRdb to 2020 to 2022). A note on the overall study: Samples from collaborators originated in the United States, Italy and Spain and spanned both the acute and convalescent phases of COVID-19. The prospective study material was composed of cDNA or gDNA derived from T cells, B-cell-depleted T cells, or PBMCs. Deeply sampled blood TCRbeta repertoires from subjects exposed to, actively infected with, or recovered from COVID-19 were included in the dataset. The repertoires were made available in a free public database intended to serve as a resource for research on the immune response to SARS-CoV-2. Samples were obtained from the ongoing ImmuneRACE study (first 160 participants) and from over 1,000 subjects provided by 6 global collaborators. Sample metadata almost always included a de-identified subject ID, COVID-19 status, age in years and sex. Where HLA class I and class II types were available, the types were taken from metadata supplied by the sample provider, not from assay-based typing.

TCRbeta CDR3 regions were amplified from genomic DNA by means of the immunoSEQ Assay, a bias-controlled multiplex PCR. The paper's data handling went like this. The number of nucleated cells in each sample was estimated from the amplification of reference gene primers within the assay. To quantify the absolute abundance of each unique TCRbeta CDR3 rearrangement, sequence reads were collapsed and filtered. Productive Simpson clonality was computed per sample as the square root of Simpson's diversity index over productive rearrangements. In its TCRdb copy, this immuneACCESS table keeps in-frame sequences only and misses some clones. Where compared with another copy, unresolved V genes explain less than half of these, and the others have no known cause. V, J and clone size reflect that table, while D and trimming were determined from the DNA. The sample data list about 130,000 clones, and 75% to 85% of these were observed just once. The ten largest make up just under 5% of the sample.

The full study reports these points: The quantity of clinical and demographic metadata differed by source and by participant and was supplied without curation.

One collaborating source in Seattle enrolled patients during active infection and followed them longitudinally through the course of disease. Whole blood was collected in K2EDTA tubes by collaborating institutions according to the institutions' own protocols. For TCRbeta analysis, collaborators shipped samples as frozen whole blood, isolated PBMCs, or DNA extracted from either of those sample types. V loses 5 bases, J loses 5 bases, and the germline ends lie 9 bases apart. The cysteine opens and the phenylalanine closes a CDR3 of 13 amino acids. Just CDR3 DNA is preserved here, 39 bases in frame from base 1. CDR1 and CDR2 are drawn from the germline V gene (reference sequence): LNHDA, SQIVND. This clone was observed a single time. Its antigen is still unknown. Base qualities are not recorded, but no much larger clone differs from it by a single base.

The clonotype originates from a woman in her 70s with COVID-19, enrolled during active disease. The chain is made from TRBV19 and TRBJ2-2, with the D gene not clear enough to name. The sequencing sample was made of peripheral blood. The CDR3 corresponds to CASSVYLTGELFF. The bases read TGTGCCAGTAGTGTCTATTTAACCGGGGAGCTGTTTTTT.